The 26 T cell receptor beta chains listed next were all sequenced from one sample in a study of shared clonotypes between healthy human individuals. Using immunoSEQ multiplex PCR, the repertoire was profiled, and TCRdb retains in-frame clones only, with some absent. Of approximately 2,300,000 clones in the sample, less than 95% were seen once. Sequencing was performed on naive CD4+ T cells from PBMCs. Subset of the sample: CD45RA+ positively selected. The receptors here all came from a man between 18 and 35 years old in good health. Some clones in this sample may be carry-over from other donors' samples.

The V call is TRBV6-5, the J call TRBJ2-1; D is uncertain. This CDR3 comprises 15 residues. Trimming left V 5 bases short and J 1 base short, with 12 bases between. The germline V gene encodes CDR1 MNHEY and CDR2 SVGAGI. The CDR3 reads CASSPDPRSYNEQFF. The CDR3 DNA reads as TGTGCCAGCAGTCCTGACCCGCGTTCCTACAATGAGCAGTTCTTC.

The rearrangement uses TRBV4-2 and TRBJ1-5; no definite D call. Trimming took 0 bases from V and 2 from J, leaving 11 bases between them. Germline loops: CDR1 LGHNA, CDR2 YNFKEQ. CDR3 length: 16 residues. CDR3 nucleotide sequence: TGTGCCAGCAGCCAAGACACCAGAGAGGGCAATCAGCCCCAGCATTTT. Protein: CASSQDTREGNQPQHF.

This rearrangement joins TRBV2 to TRBJ1-3, with D tentatively TRBD1 (5 bases). Trimming removed 2 bases at V and 4 bases at J, with 18 bases between. Germline V gene sequence: CDR1 SNHLY, CDR2 FYNNEI. The CDR3 spans 17 residues. CDR3 residues: CASSERGGSLRGNTIYF. The CDR3 nucleotides read TGTGCCAGCAGTGAAAGGGGCGGGAGCCTACGCGGAAACACCATATATTTT.

A remark on this clone: Other DNA sequences from this sample encode an identical CDR3 as well. The rearrangement links TRBV11-1 to TRBJ2-7, with D tentatively TRBD2 (6 bases). Germline CDR1 is SGHAT and CDR2 is FQDESV (reference sequence). The CDR3 is 14 amino acids. V was cut by 4 bases and J by 2 bases, with 12 bases left in between. CDR3 nucleotide sequence: TGTGCCAGCAGCTCTCCGAGACTAGCCTACGAGCAGTACTTC. This gives the protein CASSSPRLAYEQYF.

The V gene is TRBV4-3, the J gene TRBJ2-1, with a possible D match to TRBD1 (6 bases). CDR1 and CDR2 from the germline V gene are LGHNA and YSLEER. This CDR3 contains 15 residues. Trimming shortened V by 1 base and J by 2 bases, and 9 bases separated the two germline ends. This CDR3 is CASSQVDSTYNEQFF. The CDR3 nucleotides are TGCGCCAGCAGCCAAGTGGACAGCACCTACAATGAGCAGTTCTTC.

Concerning this clone itself: This CDR3 is also generated by other DNA sequences in the sample. The CDR3 spells CASSLVGGGTEAFF. CDR3 in DNA: TGCGCCAGCAGCTTGGTCGGAGGGGGGACTGAAGCTTTCTTT. The J gene is TRBJ1-1, the V gene TRBV5-1; D possibly corresponds to TRBD1 (6 bases). This CDR3 region has 14 residues. Between the trimmed V and J ends, which lost 0 bases and 5 bases, there was a span of 11 bases. Germline V gene sequence: CDR1 SGHRS, CDR2 YFSETQ. Filled out from reference TRBV5-1 and TRBJ1-1, the complete variable domain reads KAGVTQTPRYLIKTRGQQVTLSCSPISGHRSVSWYQQTPGQGLQFLFEYFSETQRNKGNFPGRFSGRQFSNSRSEMNVSTLELGDSALYLCASSLVGGGTEAFFGQGTRLTVV.

This chain links TRBV5-1 with TRBJ1-1; D is perhaps TRBD1 (6 bases). V dropped 0 bases and J dropped 4 bases, with 13 bases sitting between them. CDR1 is SGHRS, CDR2 YFSETQ, per germline. The CDR3 length is 15 residues. The CDR3 spells CASSLGQGMGTEAFF. The CDR3 nucleotides read TGCGCCAGCAGCTTGGGGCAGGGGATGGGCACTGAAGCTTTCTTT.

In regard to this clone: At the DNA level, this CDR3 is encoded by other sequences in the same sample as well. The chain has TRBV5-1 and TRBJ1-5; the D is unclear. Germline values: CDR1 SGHRS, CDR2 YFSETQ. This CDR3 has 15 residues. The germline V and J ends were trimmed by 0 bases and 0 bases, with 7 bases remaining between them. CDR3 in amino acids: CASSLEPTSNQPQHF. CDR3 bases: TGCGCCAGCAGCTTGGAACCCACTAGCAATCAGCCCCAGCATTTT.

The V and J genes are TRBV5-1 and TRBJ2-7, with TRBD2 matching over 9 bases. Germline CDR1 reads SGHRS; CDR2 reads YFSETQ. The CDR3 is 15 residues long. V lost 3 bases and J lost 6; bases outside the gene matches: 10. CDR3 loop: CASSYVAGVPSEQYF. Here the CDR3 DNA reads TGCGCCAGCAGCTACGTAGCGGGAGTTCCCTCCGAGCAGTACTTC.

The gene calls are TRBV7-9 and TRBJ1-5, with a possible D match to TRBD1 (6 bases). This CDR3 has 15 residues. Trimming stripped 5 bases from V and 2 bases from J, with 13 bases between. Germline V gene sequence: CDR1 SEHNR, CDR2 FQNEAQ (reference sequence). The CDR3 loop is CASSPPGGRNQPQHF. For the CDR3, the DNA is TGTGCCAGCAGCCCCCCTGGGGGGCGCAATCAGCCCCAGCATTTT.

The CDR3 DNA is TGCAGCATTGGGACAGGGGTCTTTCCCACAGATACGCAGTATTTT. Translated: CSIGTGVFPTDTQYF. The chain has TRBV29-1 and TRBJ2-3, with 10 bases that match TRBD1. Losses at the gene ends were 8 bases for V and 2 bases for J; bases not matched to a gene: 10. Germline V gene lookup returns CDR1 SQVTM and CDR2 ANQGSEA. The CDR3 totals 15 residues.

The J gene is TRBJ2-2, the V gene TRBV15, with D possibly called TRBD1 or TRBD2 (5 bases each). The V gene's germline CDR1 is LNHNV and CDR2 YYDKDF (reference sequence). The CDR3 is 13 amino acids. Trimming cost V 6 bases and J 0 bases, with 5 bases left between them. The chain's CDR3 is CATRGANTGELFF. In DNA, the CDR3 is TGTGCCACCAGGGGGGCGAACACCGGGGAGCTGTTTTTT.

The chain recombines TRBV18 with TRBJ2-7, with TRBD2 as a possible D gene (6 bases). CDR3 length equals 13 residues. The V end was cut by 3 bases, the J end by 7 bases, with 13 bases between. Germline assignment: CDR1 KGHSH and CDR2 LQKENI. The chain's CDR3 is CASSPDLGREQYF. The CDR3 DNA reads TGTGCCAGCTCACCCGACCTGGGGAGGGAGCAGTACTTC.

The genes are TRBV7-2 and TRBJ2-5; no reliable D call. This CDR3 has 13 amino acids. Deletions cut 3 bases from V and 2 bases from J, with 7 bases between. In germline, CDR1 is SGHTA, CDR2 FQGNSA. DNA for the CDR3: TGTGCCAGCAGCTTTGGGGAACAAGAGACCCAGTACTTC. Its protein product is CASSFGEQETQYF.

This chain connects TRBV2 to TRBJ1-2; the D gene is possibly TRBD1 (6 bases). CDR3 length: 13 amino acids. Trimming took off 8 bases at V and 4 bases at J, with 14 bases between the two ends. Germline V gene data show CDR1 as SNHLY and CDR2 as FYNNEI. CDR3 sequence reads: CASSMLGGYGYTF. The CDR3 region has the DNA TGTGCCAGCTCAATGCTAGGGGGCTATGGCTACACCTTC.

The V and J genes are TRBV2 and TRBJ2-5; a possible D gene is TRBD2 (5 bases). V lost 3 bases to trimming and J lost 5 bases, with 10 bases between them. The germline V gene encodes CDR1 SNHLY and CDR2 FYNNEI. The CDR3 runs 13 residues. CDR3 nucleotides: TGTGCCAGCAGTGAGTCGGGGTTCGAGACCCAGTACTTC. Its protein product is CASSESGFETQYF.

This clone has only a few counts. Other DNA sequences within the sample encode an identical CDR3. This chain joins TRBV5-1 and TRBJ1-1, with D perhaps TRBD1 (5 bases). This CDR3 has 12 amino acids. From germline, CDR1 is SGHRS and CDR2 YFSETQ. Trimming pared 4 bases from V and 3 bases from J, leaving 7 bases between. The CDR3 coding sequence is TGCGCCAGCAGCCTGGGGGACACTGAAGCTTTCTTT. The encoded protein is CASSLGDTEAFF.

This chain joins TRBV7-2 and TRBJ2-3; TRBD2 might be the D (5 bases). Germline values: CDR1 SGHTA, CDR2 FQGNSA. The V and J ends lost 5 bases and 14 bases respectively, with 20 bases between them. This CDR3 has 13 amino acids. The CDR3 spells CASSPEILASVYF. Here the CDR3 DNA reads TGTGCCAGCAGCCCCGAGATTCTAGCCTCCGTGTATTTT.

V gene TRBV28 combines with J gene TRBJ2-7, with 9 bases identical to TRBD1. CDR1 and CDR2 from the germline V gene are MDHEN and SYDVKM. The junction had 6 bases not matched to a gene; V was cut back by 6 bases and J by 3 bases. The CDR3 length is 14 residues. The CDR3 loop reads CASRAPDRGYEQYF. The CDR3 DNA is TGTGCCAGCAGGGCCCCGGACAGGGGCTACGAGCAGTACTTC.

Concerning this clone: Other DNA sequences in this specimen translate into the identical CDR3. This rearrangement joins TRBV7-3 to TRBJ2-3; 10 bases match TRBD2. CDR1 is SGHTA, CDR2 FQGTGA, per germline. CDR3 length: 14 amino acids. Germline trimming cut 2 bases from V and 5 bases from J; bases unmatched to any gene: 1. The CDR3 coding sequence is TGTGCCAGCAGCTTAGGGACTAGCGTAGATACGCAGTATTTT. Protein sequence: CASSLGTSVDTQYF. The full variable domain, with the rest looked up from reference TRBV7-3 and TRBJ2-3, is GAGVSQTPSNKVTEKGKYVELRCDPISGHTALYWYRQSLGQGPEFLIYFQGTGAADDSGLPNDRFFAVRPEGSVSTLKIQRTERGDSAVYLCASSLGTSVDTQYFGPGTRLTVL.

This rearrangement joins TRBV5-1 to TRBJ2-3; the match to TRBD2 covers 9 bases. CDR1 and CDR2 from the germline V gene are SGHRS and YFSETQ. The trim removed 3 bases at V and 0 bases at J, leaving 2 bases unmatched. This CDR3 spans 15 amino acids. This CDR3 is CASSWTSESTDTQYF. In DNA form, the CDR3 reads TGCGCCAGCAGCTGGACTAGCGAAAGCACAGATACGCAGTATTTT.

The chain has TRBV11-3 and TRBJ2-5; TRBD2 might be the D (7 bases). This CDR3 contains 12 residues. Germline V lookup: CDR1 SGHNT, CDR2 YENEEA. V was clipped by 4 bases and J by 7 bases, with 10 bases between them. CDR3 amino acids: CASSSGEGTQYF. CDR3 coding DNA: TGTGCCAGCAGCTCAGGGGAGGGGACCCAGTACTTC.

The chain uses TRBV29-1 and TRBJ1-4, with D tentatively TRBD1 (6 bases). The CDR3 has 15 amino acids. CDR1 and CDR2 from the germline V gene are SQVTM and ANQGSEA. Trimming stripped 3 bases from V and 4 bases from J, with 15 bases between. CDR3 amino acids: CSVDSGGLGNEKLFF. The DNA of the CDR3 is TGCAGCGTTGATTCCGGGGGGCTGGGTAATGAAAAACTGTTTTTT.

In regard to this clone: Other DNA sequences in this specimen translate into the identical CDR3. The genes are TRBV5-4 and TRBJ2-5; D is unresolved. CDR1 SGHNT and CDR2 YYREEE come from the germline V gene (reference sequence). The CDR3 sequence is 13 residues long. V dropped 0 bases and J dropped 2 bases, with 5 bases sitting between them. CDR3 bases: TGTGCCAGCAGCTTGGGTCAGCAAGAGACCCAGTACTTC. As protein: CASSLGQQETQYF.

This chain uses TRBV27 with TRBJ2-1; D is possibly TRBD1 or TRBD2 (5 bases each). V was clipped by 0 bases and J by 0 bases, with 9 bases between them. CDR3 length: 16 residues. Germline V CDR1 and CDR2: MNHEY, SMNVEV (reference sequence). CDR3: CASSLSRGLSYNEQFF. The DNA of the CDR3 is TGTGCCAGCAGTTTATCGAGGGGCCTCTCCTACAATGAGCAGTTCTTC.

The rearrangement joins TRBV5-1 to TRBJ2-1; 7 nucleotides line up with TRBD2. Germline CDR1 SGHRS, CDR2 YFSETQ. The CDR3 spans 16 residues. The V segment lost 0 bases and the J segment 3 bases; nucleotides outside the gene matches: 6. CDR3 residues: CASSLVGGSFYNEQFF. The CDR3 nucleotides are TGCGCCAGCAGCTTGGTCGGCGGGAGCTTCTACAATGAGCAGTTCTTC.